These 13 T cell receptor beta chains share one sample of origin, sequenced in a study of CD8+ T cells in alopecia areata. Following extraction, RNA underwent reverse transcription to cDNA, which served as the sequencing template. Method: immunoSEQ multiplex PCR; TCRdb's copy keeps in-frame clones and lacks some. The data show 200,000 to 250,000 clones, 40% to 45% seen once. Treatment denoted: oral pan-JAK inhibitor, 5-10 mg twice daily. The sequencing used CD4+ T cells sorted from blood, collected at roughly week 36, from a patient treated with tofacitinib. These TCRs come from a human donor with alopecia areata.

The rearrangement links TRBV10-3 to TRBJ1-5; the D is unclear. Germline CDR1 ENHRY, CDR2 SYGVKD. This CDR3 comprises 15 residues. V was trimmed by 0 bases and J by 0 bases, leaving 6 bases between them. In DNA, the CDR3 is TGTGCCATCAGTGAGTCTGGGGATAGCAATCAGCCCCAGCATTTT. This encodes CAISESGDSNQPQHF.

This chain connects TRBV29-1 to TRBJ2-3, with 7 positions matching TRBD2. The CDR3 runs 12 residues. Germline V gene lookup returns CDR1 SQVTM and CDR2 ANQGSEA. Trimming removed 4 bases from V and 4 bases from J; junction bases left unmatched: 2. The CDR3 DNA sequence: TGCAGCGTTGTTGCGGGAGCAGATACGCAGTATTTT. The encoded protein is CSVVAGADTQYF.

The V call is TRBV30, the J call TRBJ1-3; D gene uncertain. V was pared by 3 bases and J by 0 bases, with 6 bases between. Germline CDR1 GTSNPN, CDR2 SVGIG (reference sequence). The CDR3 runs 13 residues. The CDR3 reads CAWRDGSGNTIYF. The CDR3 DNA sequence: TGTGCCTGGAGGGACGGCTCTGGAAACACCATATATTTT.

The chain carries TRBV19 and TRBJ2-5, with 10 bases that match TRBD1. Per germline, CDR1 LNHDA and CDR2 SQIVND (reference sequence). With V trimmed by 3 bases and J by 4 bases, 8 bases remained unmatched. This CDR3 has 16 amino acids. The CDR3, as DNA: TGTGCCAGTAGTATCCCACGGGGACAGGGGCGAGAGACCCAGTACTTC. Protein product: CASSIPRGQGRETQYF. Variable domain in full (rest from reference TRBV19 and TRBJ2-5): DGGITQSPKYLFRKEGQNVTLSCEQNLNHDAMYWYRQDPGQGLRLIYYSQIVNDFQKGDIAEGYSVSREKKESFPLTVTSAQKNPTAFYLCASSIPRGQGRETQYFGPGTRLLVL.

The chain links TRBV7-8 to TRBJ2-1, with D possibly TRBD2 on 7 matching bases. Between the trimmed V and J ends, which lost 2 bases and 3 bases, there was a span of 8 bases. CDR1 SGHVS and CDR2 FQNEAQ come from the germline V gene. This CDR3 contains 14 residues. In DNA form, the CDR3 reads TGTGCCAGCAGCTTAAGGGGGGGCTACAATGAGCAGTTCTTC. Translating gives CASSLRGGYNEQFF.

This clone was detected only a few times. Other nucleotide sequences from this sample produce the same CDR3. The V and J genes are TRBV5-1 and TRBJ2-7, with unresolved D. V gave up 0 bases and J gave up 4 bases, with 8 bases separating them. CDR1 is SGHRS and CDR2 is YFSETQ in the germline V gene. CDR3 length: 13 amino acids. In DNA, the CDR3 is TGCGCCAGCAGCTTGGCTGGGTCATACGAGCAGTACTTC. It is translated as CASSLAGSYEQYF.

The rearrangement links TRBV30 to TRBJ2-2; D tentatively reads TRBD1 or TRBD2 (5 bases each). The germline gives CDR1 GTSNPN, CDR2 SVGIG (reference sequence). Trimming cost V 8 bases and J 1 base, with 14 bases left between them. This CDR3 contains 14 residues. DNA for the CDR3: TGTGCCCATGGGGGTAGCAAGAACACCGGGGAGCTGTTTTTT. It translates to CAHGGSKNTGELFF.

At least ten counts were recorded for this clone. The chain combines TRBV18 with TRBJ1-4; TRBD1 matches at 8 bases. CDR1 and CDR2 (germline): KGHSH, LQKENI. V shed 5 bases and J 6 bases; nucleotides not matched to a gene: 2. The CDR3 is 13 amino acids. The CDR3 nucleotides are TGTGCCAGCTCAAAGACAGGGGATGAAAAACTGTTTTTT. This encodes CASSKTGDEKLFF.

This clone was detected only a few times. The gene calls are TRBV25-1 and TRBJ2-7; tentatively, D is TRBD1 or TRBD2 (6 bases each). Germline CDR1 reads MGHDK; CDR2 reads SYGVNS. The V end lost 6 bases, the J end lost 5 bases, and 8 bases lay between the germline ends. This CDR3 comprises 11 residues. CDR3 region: CASRGGHEQYF. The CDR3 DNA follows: TGTGCCAGCAGGGGGGGCCACGAGCAGTACTTC.

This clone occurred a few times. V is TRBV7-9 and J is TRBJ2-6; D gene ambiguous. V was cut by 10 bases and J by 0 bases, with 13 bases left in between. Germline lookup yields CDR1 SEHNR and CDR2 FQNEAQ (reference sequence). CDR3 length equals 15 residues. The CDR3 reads CATPAVPSGANVLTF. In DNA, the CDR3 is TGTGCCACCCCGGCAGTTCCCTCTGGGGCCAACGTCCTGACTTTC.

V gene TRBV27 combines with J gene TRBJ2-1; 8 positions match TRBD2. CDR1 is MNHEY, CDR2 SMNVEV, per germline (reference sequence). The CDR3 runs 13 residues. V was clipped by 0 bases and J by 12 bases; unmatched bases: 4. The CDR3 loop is CASSLSTAGGQFF. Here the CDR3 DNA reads TGTGCCAGCAGTTTATCGACGGCGGGGGGGCAGTTCTTC.

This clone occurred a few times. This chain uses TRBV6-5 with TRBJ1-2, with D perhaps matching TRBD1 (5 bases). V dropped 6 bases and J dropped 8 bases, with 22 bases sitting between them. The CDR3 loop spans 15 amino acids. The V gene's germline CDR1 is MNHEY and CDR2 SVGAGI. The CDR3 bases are TGTGCCAGCAGGACCTCCAATGGGACGGCGAGCGGCTACACCTTC. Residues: CASRTSNGTASGYTF.

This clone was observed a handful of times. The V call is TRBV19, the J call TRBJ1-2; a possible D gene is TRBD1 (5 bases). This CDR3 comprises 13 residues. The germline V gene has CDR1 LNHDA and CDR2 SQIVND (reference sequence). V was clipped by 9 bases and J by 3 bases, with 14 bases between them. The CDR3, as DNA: TGTGCCAGCCAAAGGGGAAACGACTATGGCTACACCTTC. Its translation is CASQRGNDYGYTF. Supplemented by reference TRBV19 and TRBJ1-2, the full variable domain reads DGGITQSPKYLFRKEGQNVTLSCEQNLNHDAMYWYRQDPGQGLRLIYYSQIVNDFQKGDIAEGYSVSREKKESFPLTVTSAQKNPTAFYLCASQRGNDYGYTFGSGTRLTVV.